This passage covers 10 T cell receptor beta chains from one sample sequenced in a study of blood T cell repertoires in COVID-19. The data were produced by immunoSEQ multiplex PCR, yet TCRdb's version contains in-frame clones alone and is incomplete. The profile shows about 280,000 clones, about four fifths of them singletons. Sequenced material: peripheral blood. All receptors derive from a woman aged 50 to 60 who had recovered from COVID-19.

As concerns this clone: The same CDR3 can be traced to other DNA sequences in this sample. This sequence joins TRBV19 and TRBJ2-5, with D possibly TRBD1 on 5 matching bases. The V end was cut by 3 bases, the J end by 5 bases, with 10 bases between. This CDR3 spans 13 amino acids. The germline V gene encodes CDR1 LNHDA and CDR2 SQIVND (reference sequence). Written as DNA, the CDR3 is TGTGCCAGTAGTATGGGCAGGGCTGAGACCCAGTACTTC. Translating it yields CASSMGRAETQYF.

This CDR3 is CASSLGPTSGRGAQYF. In DNA, the CDR3 is TGTGCCAGCAGCTTAGGACCCACTAGCGGGAGGGGGGCCCAGTACTTC. The chain carries TRBV7-9 and TRBJ2-5; 13 bases are a match to TRBD2. The CDR3 is 16 amino acids. Germline V gene lookup returns CDR1 SEHNR and CDR2 FQNEAQ (reference sequence). The V gene end was trimmed by 1 base and the J gene end by 9 bases; junction bases not matched to a gene: 8.

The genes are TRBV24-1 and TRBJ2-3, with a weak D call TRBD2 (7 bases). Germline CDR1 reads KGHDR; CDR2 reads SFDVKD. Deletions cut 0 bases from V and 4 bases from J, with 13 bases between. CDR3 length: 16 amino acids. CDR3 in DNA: TGTGCCACCAGTGATTTGAAGGGGGGGGCCTCAGATACGCAGTATTTT. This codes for CATSDLKGGASDTQYF.

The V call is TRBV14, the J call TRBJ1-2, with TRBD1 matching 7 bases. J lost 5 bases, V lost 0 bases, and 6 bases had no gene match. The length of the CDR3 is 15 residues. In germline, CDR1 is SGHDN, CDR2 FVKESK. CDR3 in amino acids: CASSQEGTAMYGYTF. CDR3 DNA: TGTGCCAGCAGCCAAGAGGGGACAGCGATGTATGGCTACACCTTC.

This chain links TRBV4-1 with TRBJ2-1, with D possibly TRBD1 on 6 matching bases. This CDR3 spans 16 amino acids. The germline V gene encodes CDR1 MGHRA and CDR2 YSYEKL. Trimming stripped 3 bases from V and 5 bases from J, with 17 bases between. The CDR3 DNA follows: TGCGCCAGCAGCCAGCCGCGTAGGGGGTCCAACAATGAGCAGTTCTTC. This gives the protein CASSQPRRGSNNEQFF.

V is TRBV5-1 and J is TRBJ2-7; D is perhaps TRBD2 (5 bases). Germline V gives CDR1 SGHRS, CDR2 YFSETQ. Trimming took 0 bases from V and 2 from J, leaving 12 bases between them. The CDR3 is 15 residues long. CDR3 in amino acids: CASSLAPGWAYEQYF. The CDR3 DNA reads TGCGCCAGCAGCTTGGCCCCGGGGTGGGCCTACGAGCAGTACTTC.

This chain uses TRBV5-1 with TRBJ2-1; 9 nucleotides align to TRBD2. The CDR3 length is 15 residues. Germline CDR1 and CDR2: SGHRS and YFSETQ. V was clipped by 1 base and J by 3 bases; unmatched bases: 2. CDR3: CASSLSSGIYNEQFF. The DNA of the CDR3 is TGCGCCAGCAGCTTGTCTAGCGGGATCTACAATGAGCAGTTCTTC.

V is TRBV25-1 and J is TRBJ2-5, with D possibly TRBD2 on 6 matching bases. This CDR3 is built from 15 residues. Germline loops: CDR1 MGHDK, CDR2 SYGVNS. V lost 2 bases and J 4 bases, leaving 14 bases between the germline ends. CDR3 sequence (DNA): TGTGCCAGCAGTGAACCCGGCAGGAGGGGAGAGACCCAGTACTTC. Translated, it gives CASSEPGRRGETQYF. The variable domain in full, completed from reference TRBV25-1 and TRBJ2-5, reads EADIYQTPRYLVIGTGKKITLECSQTMGHDKMYWYQQDPGMELHLIHYSYGVNSTEKGDLSSESTVSRIRTEHFPLTLESARPSHTSQYLCASSEPGRRGETQYFGPGTRLLVL.

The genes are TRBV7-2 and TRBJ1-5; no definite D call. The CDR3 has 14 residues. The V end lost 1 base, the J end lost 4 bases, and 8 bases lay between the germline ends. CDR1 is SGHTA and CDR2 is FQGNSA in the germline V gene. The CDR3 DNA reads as TGTGCCAGCAGCTTAGATTCCCTGAATCAGCCCCAGCATTTT. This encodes CASSLDSLNQPQHF.

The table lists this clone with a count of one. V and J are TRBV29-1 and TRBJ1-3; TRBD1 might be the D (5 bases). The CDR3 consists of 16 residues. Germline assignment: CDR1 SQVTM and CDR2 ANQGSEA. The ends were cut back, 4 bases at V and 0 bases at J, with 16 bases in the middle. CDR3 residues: CSVADLGGTSGNTIYF. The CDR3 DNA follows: TGCAGCGTTGCAGATTTGGGGGGAACCTCTGGAAACACCATATATTTT.